The 32 T cell receptor beta chains below were found in one sample sequenced in a study of T cell responses to AZD1222 COVID-19 vaccine. Assay used: immunoSEQ multiplex PCR; TCRdb lists only in-frame clones, some missing. The sample lists 100,000 to 150,000 clones, more than 80% occurring once. The source material was peripheral blood, sampled 28 days after the second AZD1222 dose. These receptors were obtained from an adult who received the AZD1222 COVID-19 vaccine.

On this clone: As the CDR3 is not closed by the conserved phenylalanine or tryptophan, this likely results from a read error. The DNA is left out, because the CDR3 cannot be placed on it with certainty; the CDR3 is given as TCRdb lists it. The chain uses TRBV29-1 and TRBJ1-1. Germline V gives CDR1 SQVTM, CDR2 ANQGSEA. The CDR3 is made up of 12 amino acids, end residues included. CDR3 loop: CSVEEGEGGAQL.

This clone was seen just once. The chain carries TRBV5-1 and TRBJ1-1, with D hard to call. The CDR3 has 13 amino acids. Per the germline V gene, CDR1 is SGHRS and CDR2 is YFSETQ. Trimming left V 3 bases short and J 5 bases short, with 11 bases between. Here the CDR3 reads CASSSGSETEAFF. CDR3 bases: TGCGCCAGCAGCTCCGGGAGTGAGACTGAAGCTTTCTTT.

The chain carries TRBV6-5 and TRBJ2-7, with 8 bases fitting TRBD1. Trimming removed 7 bases from V and 4 bases from J; junction bases left unmatched: 9. CDR3 length equals 14 residues. In germline, CDR1 is MNHEY, CDR2 SVGAGI. In DNA form, the CDR3 reads TGTGCCAGCACCAGAGACAGGGGTATATACGAGCAGTACTTC. Its translation is CASTRDRGIYEQYF.

The chain has TRBV5-8 and TRBJ1-2, with 9 nucleotides matching TRBD1. The CDR3 has 15 amino acids. The J segment lost 0 bases and the V segment lost 7 bases, leaving 7 bases of the junction unmatched. The germline V gene has CDR1 SGHTS and CDR2 YDEGEE. CDR3: CASVYRDRANYGYTF. The CDR3 nucleotides read TGTGCCAGCGTTTACCGGGACAGGGCTAACTATGGCTACACCTTC.

This clone was observed once. The V call is TRBV6-5, the J call TRBJ1-2; 9 positions agree with TRBD1. The CDR3 sequence is 15 residues long. After removal of 8 bases from V and 4 bases from J, the junction contained 11 bases not matched to a gene. The germline gives CDR1 MNHEY, CDR2 SVGAGI. CDR3 sequence (DNA): TGTGCCAGCGGGGGACAGGGTGAGAGTTCCTATGGCTACACCTTC. Translation gives CASGGQGESSYGYTF.

This clone was counted once. The CDR3 protein is CAWGRDRGDYGYTF. DNA for the CDR3: TGTGCCTGGGGACGGGACAGGGGCGACTATGGCTACACCTTC. This rearrangement joins TRBV30 to TRBJ1-2, with 10 bases identical to TRBD1. CDR3 size: 14 residues. In germline, CDR1 is GTSNPN, CDR2 SVGIG (reference sequence). The junction had 6 bases not matched to a gene; V was cut back by 5 bases and J by 3 bases.

The chain recombines TRBV24-1 with TRBJ2-7; no firm D call. This CDR3 is built from 14 residues. CDR1 KGHDR and CDR2 SFDVKD come from the germline V gene. V lost 0 bases to trimming and J lost 4 bases, with 9 bases between them. The CDR3 region is CATSDLRYGYEQYF. CDR3 in DNA: TGTGCCACCAGTGATTTGCGGTACGGGTACGAGCAGTACTTC.

The V call is TRBV5-1, the J call TRBJ1-6; no reliable D call. The germline CDR1 and CDR2 sequences are SGHRS and YFSETQ. Trimming shortened V by 8 bases and J by 7 bases, and 16 bases separated the two germline ends. The CDR3 covers 14 residues. This CDR3 is CASTTEDLNSPLHF. CDR3 sequence (DNA): TGCGCCAGTACAACAGAGGATCTGAATTCACCCCTCCACTTT.

V and J are TRBV6-5 and TRBJ2-7; no firm D call. The CDR3 covers 14 residues. The V gene's germline CDR1 is MNHEY and CDR2 SVGAGI. V dropped 6 bases and J dropped 6 bases, with 18 bases sitting between them. CDR3 bases: TGTGCCAGCAGGGGTCCGAACCCCCTGGGCGAGCAGTACTTC. It codes for CASRGPNPLGEQYF.

The chain recombines TRBV28 with TRBJ2-1; D ambiguous. Trimming stripped 2 bases from V and 1 base from J, with 9 bases between. The CDR3 contains 15 residues. CDR1 is MDHEN and CDR2 is SYDVKM in the germline V gene. The CDR3 sequence is CASSLASVSYNEQFF. CDR3 bases: TGTGCCAGCAGTTTAGCGAGTGTTTCCTACAATGAGCAGTTCTTC.

V and J are TRBV6-2 or TRBV6-3 and TRBJ2-2; D unresolved. The V gene's germline CDR1 is MNHEY and CDR2 SVGEGT. V was trimmed by 0 bases and J by 1 base, leaving 6 bases between them. This CDR3 contains 15 residues. The DNA for the CDR3 is TGTGCCAGCAGTTACTCGGTCCTGAACACCGGGGAGCTGTTTTTT. Encoded protein: CASSYSVLNTGELFF.

CDR3 sequence (DNA): TGTGCCACCAGCAGAGATTTCGGGGCGGTTATGAACACTGAAGCTTTCTTT. Its translation is CATSRDFGAVMNTEAFF. The chain recombines TRBV15 with TRBJ1-1; perhaps TRBD1 as D (5 bases). Trimming pared 0 bases from V and 0 bases from J, leaving 14 bases between. The CDR3 covers 17 residues. The germline CDR1 and CDR2 sequences are LNHNV and YYDKDF (reference sequence). The full variable domain, its missing parts supplied by reference TRBV15 and TRBJ1-1, is DAMVIQNPRYQVTQFGKPVTLSCSQTLNHNVMYWYQQKSSQAPKLLFHYYDKDFNNEADTPDNFQSRRPNTSFCFLDIRSPGLGDTAMYLCATSRDFGAVMNTEAFFGQGTRLTVV.

The chain employs TRBV29-1 and TRBJ1-2, with D tentatively TRBD1 (5 bases). CDR3 size: 12 residues. Germline-derived CDR1 and CDR2 are SQVTM and ANQGSEA. The V end was cut by 4 bases, the J end by 3 bases, with 9 bases between. Written as DNA, the CDR3 is TGCAGCGTTGCAGGGTCGGACTATGGCTACACCTTC. Protein: CSVAGSDYGYTF. The full variable domain, in which reference TRBV29-1 and TRBJ1-2 provide the parts outside the CDR3, is SAVISQKPSRDICQRGTSLTIQCQVDSQVTMMFWYRQQPGQSLTLIATANQGSEATYESGFVIDKFPISRPNLTFSTLTVSNMSPEDSSIYLCSVAGSDYGYTFGSGTRLTVV.

This clone was recorded once. The V and J genes are TRBV30 and TRBJ2-1; D is unresolved. The germline V and J ends were trimmed by 0 bases and 8 bases, with 5 bases remaining between them. The V gene's germline CDR1 is GTSNPN and CDR2 SVGIG (reference sequence). This CDR3 region has 11 residues. The CDR3 protein is CAWSVSDEQFF. DNA for the CDR3: TGTGCCTGGAGTGTCTCCGATGAGCAGTTCTTC.

About this clone: One end of the junction does not line up with germline, which may come from a read error. The gene calls are TRBV5-5 and TRBJ2-7; possible D gene TRBD1, 5 bases. This CDR3 comprises 16 residues. Per the germline V gene, CDR1 is SGHKS and CDR2 is YYEKEE (reference sequence). The CDR3 spells CASRLEGQGISYEQYF. The CDR3 region has the DNA TGTGCCAGCCGCTTGGAAGGCCAGGGTATATCCTACGAGCAGTACTTC.

This clone was picked up one time. The J gene is TRBJ2-3, the V gene TRBV28; no firm D call. The ends were cut back, 7 bases at V and 3 bases at J, with 5 bases in the middle. The CDR3 is 11 amino acids. Germline loops: CDR1 MDHEN, CDR2 SYDVKM. CDR3 residues: CASKGTDTQYF. Written as DNA, the CDR3 is TGTGCCAGCAAGGGTACAGATACGCAGTATTTT.

This rearrangement joins TRBV18 to TRBJ1-1, with 7 bases matching TRBD1. The CDR3 is 16 residues long. With V trimmed by 2 bases and J by 5 bases, 11 bases remained unmatched. CDR1 KGHSH and CDR2 LQKENI come from the germline V gene. CDR3 sequence reads: CASSPGYSGGVTEAFF. The CDR3 nucleotides read TGTGCCAGCTCACCAGGTTATTCAGGGGGTGTGACTGAAGCTTTCTTT.

The rearrangement joins TRBV18 to TRBJ2-2; no clear D gene. The length of the CDR3 is 15 residues. Trimming left V 2 bases short and J 0 bases short, with 7 bases between. Germline CDR1 KGHSH, CDR2 LQKENI. The CDR3 region has the DNA TGTGCCAGCTCACCAAGGTGGGCGAACACCGGGGAGCTGTTTTTT. Protein product: CASSPRWANTGELFF.

This chain joins TRBV5-1 and TRBJ1-6; D is ambiguous. CDR3 length: 16 amino acids. Germline V lookup: CDR1 SGHRS, CDR2 YFSETQ. Deletions cut 4 bases from V and 0 bases from J, with 11 bases between. CDR3 in amino acids: CASSATESSYNSPLHF. CDR3 bases: TGCGCCAGCAGCGCTACGGAGAGCTCCTATAATTCACCCCTCCACTTT.

The chain is built from TRBV5-4 and TRBJ1-4, with D maybe TRBD1 (5 bases). V was cut by 4 bases and J by 8 bases, with 15 bases left in between. The germline CDR1 and CDR2 sequences are SGHNT and YYREEE (reference sequence). The CDR3 covers 14 residues. As DNA, the CDR3 is TGTGCCAGCAGCCCGGGGGGGGAGGGAGAAAAACTGTTTTTT. The encoded protein is CASSPGGEGEKLFF.

This clone was found many times. The chain uses TRBV2 and TRBJ1-6; 8 nucleotides agree with TRBD1. The CDR3 runs to 19 residues. V gave up 8 bases and J gave up 1 base; unmatched junction bases: 16. CDR1 and CDR2 from the germline V gene are SNHLY and FYNNEI. The CDR3 loop reads CASEGQGTKRGSYNSPLHF. The CDR3 nucleotides read TGTGCCAGCGAAGGACAGGGAACAAAACGAGGGTCCTATAATTCACCCCTCCACTTT.

The rearrangement links TRBV30 to TRBJ1-1; D is ambiguous. This CDR3 has 14 residues. The germline V gene encodes CDR1 GTSNPN and CDR2 SVGIG (reference sequence). The V and J ends lost 5 bases and 1 base respectively, with 14 bases between them. CDR3 coding DNA: TGTGCCTGGTATAGGCCGTCCGAGAACACTGAAGCTTTCTTT. It encodes CAWYRPSENTEAFF.

This clone has a handful of counts. The chain links TRBV28 to TRBJ1-2, with TRBD1 identical over 8 bases. The CDR3 length is 14 residues. The ends lost 6 bases at V and 1 base at J; junction bases unmatched: 4. Germline V lookup: CDR1 MDHEN, CDR2 SYDVKM. The CDR3 loop reads CASRTTGVNYGYTF. CDR3 DNA: TGTGCCAGCAGGACGACAGGGGTTAACTATGGCTACACCTTC.

This clone turned up a few times. The chain joins TRBV13 to TRBJ2-5; D is uncertain. Germline V gene sequence: CDR1 PRHDT, CDR2 FYEKMQ (reference sequence). The CDR3 loop spans 11 amino acids. The V gene lost 5 bases and the J gene lost 3 bases, with 4 bases spanning the gap. The CDR3 nucleotides are TGTGCCAGCAGCCAGAAAGAGACCCAGTACTTC. Its protein product is CASSQKETQYF.

The chain employs TRBV3-1 (or the pseudogene TRBV3-2) and TRBJ2-7; no reliable D call. In germline, CDR1 is LGHDT, CDR2 YNNKEL (reference sequence). CDR3 length equals 15 residues. The V end lost 1 base, the J end lost 2 bases, and 12 bases lay between the germline ends. The CDR3 loop is CASSQGWLGTYEQYF. The CDR3 nucleotides are TGTGCCAGCAGCCAAGGGTGGCTTGGGACCTACGAGCAGTACTTC.

The V and J genes are TRBV6-5 and TRBJ1-1; D is unclear. The V gene's germline CDR1 is MNHEY and CDR2 SVGAGI. The CDR3 contains 13 residues. The V end lost 2 bases, the J end lost 7 bases, and 11 bases lay between the germline ends. The CDR3 sequence: CASSYRPGYEAFF. The CDR3 DNA sequence: TGTGCCAGCAGTTACCGCCCCGGCTATGAAGCTTTCTTT.

The chain uses TRBV19 and TRBJ1-5; 10 bases are a match to TRBD1. CDR1 and CDR2 from the germline V gene are LNHDA and SQIVND (reference sequence). There are 16 residues in the CDR3. After removal of 5 bases from V and 3 bases from J, the junction contained 7 bases not matched to a gene. The CDR3 DNA reads as TGTGCCAGTAGTCCCCAGGGACAGGGGATCAATCAGCCCCAGCATTTT. It translates to CASSPQGQGINQPQHF.

The chain recombines TRBV12-3 or TRBV12-4 with TRBJ1-1; the D gene is possibly TRBD1 (6 bases). V was pared by 3 bases and J by 8 bases, with 10 bases between. The CDR3 runs 12 residues. The DNA of the CDR3 is TGTGCCAGCAGTTTCGGACAGCCAGAAGCTTTCTTT. Protein product: CASSFGQPEAFF.

This sequence joins TRBV7-2 and TRBJ2-1, with 10 bases fitting TRBD2. The CDR3 has 15 amino acids. Looked up from germline, CDR1 is SGHTA and CDR2 is FQGNSA. V gave up 3 bases and J gave up 8 bases; unmatched junction bases: 7. CDR3 sequence reads: CASSFWLAGEHEQFF. CDR3 nucleotides: TGTGCCAGCAGCTTCTGGCTAGCGGGGGAACATGAGCAGTTCTTC.

This clone has just a few counts. The chain links TRBV6-1 to TRBJ1-4; tentatively, D is TRBD1 (6 bases). Germline V CDR1 and CDR2: MNHNS, SASEGT. This CDR3 is 15 amino acids long. Trimming left V 2 bases short and J 6 bases short, with 13 bases between. This CDR3 reads CASSERAGEYEKLFF. CDR3 bases: TGTGCCAGCAGTGAAAGGGCAGGGGAGTATGAAAAACTGTTTTTT.

A few counts support this clone. The rearrangement joins TRBV7-9 to TRBJ1-2, with no clear D. Trimming cost V 2 bases and J 2 bases, with 12 bases left between them. This CDR3 has 15 amino acids. The germline CDR1 and CDR2 sequences are SEHNR and FQNEAQ (reference sequence). CDR3 residues: CASSLSRQTNYGYTF. The CDR3 DNA follows: TGTGCCAGCAGCTTATCAAGACAAACCAACTATGGCTACACCTTC.

This chain uses TRBV19 with TRBJ2-7, with a tentative D call TRBD1 (6 bases). Germline CDR1 is LNHDA and CDR2 is SQIVND (reference sequence). V lost 5 bases, J lost 3 bases, and 8 bases lay in between. The CDR3 spans 12 residues. In DNA form, the CDR3 reads TGTGCCAGTAGTGACAGGAGCTACGAGCAGTACTTC. This translates into CASSDRSYEQYF.